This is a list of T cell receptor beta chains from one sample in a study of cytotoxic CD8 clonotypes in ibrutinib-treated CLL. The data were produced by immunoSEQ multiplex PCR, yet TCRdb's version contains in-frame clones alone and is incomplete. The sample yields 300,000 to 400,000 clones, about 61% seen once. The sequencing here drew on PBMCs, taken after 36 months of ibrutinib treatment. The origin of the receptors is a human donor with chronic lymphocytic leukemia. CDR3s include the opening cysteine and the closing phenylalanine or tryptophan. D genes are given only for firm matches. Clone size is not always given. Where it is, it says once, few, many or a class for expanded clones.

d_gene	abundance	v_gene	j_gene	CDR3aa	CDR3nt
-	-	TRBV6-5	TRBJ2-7	CASSYLGTPSYEQYF	TGTGCCAGCAGTTACTTAGGGACGCCCTCCTACGAGCAGTACTTC
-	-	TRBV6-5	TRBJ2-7	CASSKALGRAYEQYF	TGTGCCAGCAGTAAGGCCTTGGGCAGGGCCTACGAGCAGTACTTC
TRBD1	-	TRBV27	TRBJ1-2	CASSDGTGGGYGYTF	TGTGCCAGCTCGGATGGGACAGGGGGCGGGTATGGCTACACCTTC
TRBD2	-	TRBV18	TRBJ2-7	CASSPLAGSYEQYF	TGTGCCAGCTCCCCTCTAGCGGGGTCCTACGAGCAGTACTTC
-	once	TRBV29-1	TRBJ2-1	CSVEGRPTYNEQFF	TGCAGCGTTGAAGGACGGCCCACCTACAATGAGCAGTTCTTC
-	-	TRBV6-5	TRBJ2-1	CASSYMAGAYNEQFF	TGTGCCAGCAGTTATATGGCGGGGGCATACAATGAGCAGTTCTTC
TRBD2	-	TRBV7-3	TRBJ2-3	CASSLASGSTDTQYF	TGTGCCAGCAGCTTAGCTAGCGGGAGCACAGATACGCAGTATTTT
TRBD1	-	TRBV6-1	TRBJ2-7	CASSEWRTGRYEQYF	TGTGCCAGCAGTGAATGGAGGACAGGGCGGTACGAGCAGTACTTC
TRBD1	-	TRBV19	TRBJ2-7	CASGIRSGTGGDEQYF	TGTGCCAGTGGAATACGTAGCGGGACAGGGGGCGACGAGCAGTACTTC
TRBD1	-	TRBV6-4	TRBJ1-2	CASSPYPGQGDYGYTF	TGTGCCAGCAGTCCATATCCGGGACAGGGGGACTATGGCTACACCTTC
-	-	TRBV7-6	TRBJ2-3	CASSRDLTDTQYF	TGTGCCAGCAGCCGGGACTTAACAGATACGCAGTATTTT
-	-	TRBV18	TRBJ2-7	CASSSVRAEQYF	TGTGCCAGCTCATCGGTACGCGCCGAGCAGTACTTC
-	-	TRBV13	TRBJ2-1	CASSPTINNEQFF	TGTGCCAGCAGCCCGACCATAAACAATGAGCAGTTCTTC
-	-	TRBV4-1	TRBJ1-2	CASSQDGPRQVNYGYTF	TGCGCCAGCAGCCAAGATGGCCCTCGACAGGTCAACTATGGCTACACCTTC
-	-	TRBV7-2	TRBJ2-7	CASSFLGEQYF	TGTGCCAGCAGCTTTTTGGGGGAGCAGTACTTC
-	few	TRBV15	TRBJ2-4	CATSRDGTALAKNIQYF	TGTGCCACCAGCAGAGATGGAACAGCTCTAGCCAAAAACATTCAGTACTTC
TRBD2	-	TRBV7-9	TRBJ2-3	CASSNPGTRGTDTQYF	TGTGCCAGCAGTAATCCCGGGACTAGAGGCACAGATACGCAGTATTTT
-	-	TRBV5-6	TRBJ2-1	CASSLAGYEQFF	TGTGCCAGCAGCTTGGCCGGATATGAGCAGTTCTTC
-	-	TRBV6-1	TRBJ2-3	CASRGTSTDTQYF	TGTGCCAGCAGGGGAACTAGCACAGATACGCAGTATTTT
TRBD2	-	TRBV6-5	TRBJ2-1	CASSGLAGGHEQFF	TGTGCCAGCAGTGGCCTAGCGGGTGGCCATGAGCAGTTCTTC
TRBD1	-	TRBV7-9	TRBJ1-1	CASRYPGQGRLGTEAFF	TGTGCCAGCAGGTATCCGGGACAGGGACGTTTGGGGACTGAAGCTTTCTTT
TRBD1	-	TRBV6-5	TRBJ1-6	CASKTQGGGSPLHF	TGTGCCAGCAAAACACAGGGGGGTGGATCACCCCTCCACTTT
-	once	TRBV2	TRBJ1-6	CASSEALSTHSPLHF	TGTGCCAGCAGTGAAGCGCTGTCAACCCATTCACCCCTCCACTTT
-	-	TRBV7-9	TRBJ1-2	CASSLHSYGYTF	TGTGCCAGCAGCTTGCACAGCTATGGCTACACCTTC
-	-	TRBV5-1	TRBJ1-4	CASSLDAQGPEKLFF	TGCGCCAGCAGCTTGGACGCACAGGGTCCCGAAAAACTGTTTTTT
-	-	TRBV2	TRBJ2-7	CASFQGYEQYF	TGTGCCAGCTTCCAGGGCTACGAGCAGTACTTC
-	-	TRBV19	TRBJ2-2	CASSITRNTGELFF	TGTGCCAGTAGTATCACGAGGAACACCGGGGAGCTGTTTTTT
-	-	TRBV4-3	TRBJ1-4	CASSQVGWANEKLFF	TGCGCCAGCAGCCAAGTTGGTTGGGCTAATGAAAAACTGTTTTTT
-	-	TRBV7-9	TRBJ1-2	CASSLGIFYTF	TGTGCCAGCAGCTTAGGGATTTTCTACACCTTC
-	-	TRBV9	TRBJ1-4	CASSVGGGALGEKLFF	TGTGCCAGCAGCGTAGGAGGGGGGGCATTGGGTGAAAAACTGTTTTTT
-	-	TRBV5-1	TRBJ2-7	CASGGSPRQGIYEQYF	TGCGCCAGCGGAGGGTCGCCAAGACAGGGTATCTACGAGCAGTACTTC
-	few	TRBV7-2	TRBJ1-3	CASSRLNSGNTIYF	TGTGCCAGCAGCCGGTTGAACTCTGGAAACACCATATATTTT
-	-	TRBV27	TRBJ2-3	CASSLARVLRTDTQYF	TGTGCCAGCAGTTTAGCCAGGGTCCTGCGTACAGATACGCAGTATTTT
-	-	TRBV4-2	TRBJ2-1	CASSHQGPNYNEQFF	TGTGCCAGCAGCCACCAGGGACCAAACTACAATGAGCAGTTCTTC
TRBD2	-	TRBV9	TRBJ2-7	CASSVVSGTTYEQYF	TGTGCCAGCAGCGTAGTAAGCGGGACCACTTACGAGCAGTACTTC
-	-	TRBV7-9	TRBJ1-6	CASSLAQGTSSPLHF	TGTGCCAGCAGCTTAGCCCAGGGGACGAGCTCACCCCTCCACTTT
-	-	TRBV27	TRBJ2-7	CASSLAPGTHDEQYF	TGTGCCAGCAGTTTGGCGCCGGGGACTCACGACGAGCAGTACTTC
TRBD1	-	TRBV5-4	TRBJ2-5	CASSADRKETQYF	TGTGCCAGCAGCGCGGACAGGAAAGAGACCCAGTACTTC
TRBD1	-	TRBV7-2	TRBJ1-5	CASSLKTGTHSNQPQHF	TGTGCCAGCAGCTTAAAGACAGGGACCCATAGCAATCAGCCCCAGCATTTT